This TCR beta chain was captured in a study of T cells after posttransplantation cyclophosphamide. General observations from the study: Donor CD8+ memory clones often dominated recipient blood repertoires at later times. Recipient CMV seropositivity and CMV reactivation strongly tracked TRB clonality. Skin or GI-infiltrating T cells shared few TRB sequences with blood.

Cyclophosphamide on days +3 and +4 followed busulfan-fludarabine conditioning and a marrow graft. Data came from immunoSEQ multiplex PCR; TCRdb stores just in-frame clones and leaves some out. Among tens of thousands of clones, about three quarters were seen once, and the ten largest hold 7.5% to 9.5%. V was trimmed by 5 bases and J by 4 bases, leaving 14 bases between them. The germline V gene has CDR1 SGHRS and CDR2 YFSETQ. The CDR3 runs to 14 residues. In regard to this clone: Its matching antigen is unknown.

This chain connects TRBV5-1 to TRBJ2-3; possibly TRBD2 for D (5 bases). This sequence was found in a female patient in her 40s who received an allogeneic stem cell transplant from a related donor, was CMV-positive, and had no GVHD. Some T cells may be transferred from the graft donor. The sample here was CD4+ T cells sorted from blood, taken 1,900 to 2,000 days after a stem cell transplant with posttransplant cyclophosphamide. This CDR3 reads CASRAALGADTQYF. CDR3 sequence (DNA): TGCGCCAGCAGAGCGGCCCTGGGCGCAGATACGCAGTATTTT.